This T cell receptor (beta chain) derives from a study of blood T cell repertoires in COVID-19. Study-wide background: COVID-19 samples, acute and convalescent, were from the United States, Italy and Spain. Sample material is recorded as cDNA or gDNA derived from T cells, B-cell-depleted T cells, or PBMCs.

Germline V gene lookup returns CDR1 SGHKS and CDR2 YYEKEE (reference sequence). The CDR3 contains 13 residues. Trimming removed 6 bases at V and 4 bases at J, with 13 bases between. This clone has a handful of counts. In the original workflow: Amplification of reference gene primers was used by the study to estimate nucleated cell counts. Sequenced by immunoSEQ multiplex PCR; TCRdb stores in-frame clones only, minus some. V and J calls and clone size follow that table, whereas D and trimming were derived from the DNA. Of 180,000 or so clones detected, around 83% appear once; the ten largest clones hold less than 1%.

The chain recombines TRBV5-5 with TRBJ1-1; weak D call: TRBD1 (6 bases). The clonotype originates from a man in his late teens or twenties with acute or convalescent COVID-19. Sequencing was done on a sample of peripheral blood. The CDR3 sequence: CASTADRFTEAFF. In DNA form, the CDR3 reads TGTGCCAGCACCGCGGACAGATTCACTGAAGCTTTCTTT.